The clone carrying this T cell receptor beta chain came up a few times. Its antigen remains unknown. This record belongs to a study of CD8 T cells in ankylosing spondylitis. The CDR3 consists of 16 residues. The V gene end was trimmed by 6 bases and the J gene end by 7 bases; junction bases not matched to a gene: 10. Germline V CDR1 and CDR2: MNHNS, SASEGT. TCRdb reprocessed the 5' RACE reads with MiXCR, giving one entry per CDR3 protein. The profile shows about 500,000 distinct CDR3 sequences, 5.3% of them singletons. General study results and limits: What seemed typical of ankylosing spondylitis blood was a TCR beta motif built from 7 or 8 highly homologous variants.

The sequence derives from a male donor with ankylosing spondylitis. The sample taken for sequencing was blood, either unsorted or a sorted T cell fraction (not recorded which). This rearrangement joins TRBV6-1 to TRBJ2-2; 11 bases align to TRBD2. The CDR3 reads CASRRKPGLAVGELFF. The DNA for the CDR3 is TGTGCCAGCAGGAGGAAGCCGGGACTAGCGGTCGGGGAGCTGTTTTTT.